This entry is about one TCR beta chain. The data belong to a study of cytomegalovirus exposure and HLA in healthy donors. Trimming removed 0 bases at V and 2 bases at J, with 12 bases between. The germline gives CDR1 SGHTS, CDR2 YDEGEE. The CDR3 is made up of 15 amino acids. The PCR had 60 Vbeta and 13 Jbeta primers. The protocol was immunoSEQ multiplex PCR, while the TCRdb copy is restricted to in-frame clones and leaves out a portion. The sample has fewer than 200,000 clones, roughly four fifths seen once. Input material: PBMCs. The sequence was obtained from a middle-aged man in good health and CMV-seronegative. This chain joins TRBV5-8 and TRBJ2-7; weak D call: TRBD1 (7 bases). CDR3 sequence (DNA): TGTGCCAGCAGCTTGGCGCAGGGGGGACCCTACGAGCAGTACTTC. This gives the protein CASSLAQGGPYEQYF.